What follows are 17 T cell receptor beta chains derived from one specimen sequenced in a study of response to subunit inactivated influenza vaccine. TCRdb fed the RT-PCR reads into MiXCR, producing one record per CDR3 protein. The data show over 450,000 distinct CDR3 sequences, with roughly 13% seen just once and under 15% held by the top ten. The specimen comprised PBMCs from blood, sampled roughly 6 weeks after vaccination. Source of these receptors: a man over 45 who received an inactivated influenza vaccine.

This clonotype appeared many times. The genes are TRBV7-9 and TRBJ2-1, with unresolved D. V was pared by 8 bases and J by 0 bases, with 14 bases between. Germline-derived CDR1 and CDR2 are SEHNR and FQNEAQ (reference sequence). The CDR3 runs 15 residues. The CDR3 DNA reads TGTGCCAGCGGGCCGTGGAAGAGCTCCTACAATGAGCAGTTCTTC. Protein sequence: CASGPWKSSYNEQFF.

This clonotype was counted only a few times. The CDR3 protein is CASSKGATQETQYF. The CDR3 DNA sequence: TGTGCCAGCAGCAAAGGGGCTACTCAAGAGACCCAGTACTTC. J is TRBJ2-5 and V is TRBV21-1. TRBV21-1 is shown as a pseudogene. CDR3 length: 14 residues.

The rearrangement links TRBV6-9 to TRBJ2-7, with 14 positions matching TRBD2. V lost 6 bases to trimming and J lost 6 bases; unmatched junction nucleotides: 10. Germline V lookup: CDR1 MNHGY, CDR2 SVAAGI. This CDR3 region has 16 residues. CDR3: CASSTGLAGAYSEQYF. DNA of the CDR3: TGTGCCAGCAGCACGGGACTAGCGGGAGCTTATAGCGAGCAGTACTTC.

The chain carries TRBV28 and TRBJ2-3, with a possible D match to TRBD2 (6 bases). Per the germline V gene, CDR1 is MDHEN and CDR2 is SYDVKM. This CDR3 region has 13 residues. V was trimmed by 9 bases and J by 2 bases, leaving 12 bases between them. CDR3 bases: TGTGCCAGTGGAGGGCAGATCACAGATACGCAGTATTTT. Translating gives CASGGQITDTQYF.

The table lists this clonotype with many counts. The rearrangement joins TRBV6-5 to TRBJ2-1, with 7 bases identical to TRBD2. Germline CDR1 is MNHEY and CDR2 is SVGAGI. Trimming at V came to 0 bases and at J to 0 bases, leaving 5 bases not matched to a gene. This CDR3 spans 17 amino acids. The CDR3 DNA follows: TGTGCCAGCAGTTACTCCGGCGGGGGAAGCTCCTACAATGAGCAGTTCTTC. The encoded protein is CASSYSGGGSSYNEQFF.

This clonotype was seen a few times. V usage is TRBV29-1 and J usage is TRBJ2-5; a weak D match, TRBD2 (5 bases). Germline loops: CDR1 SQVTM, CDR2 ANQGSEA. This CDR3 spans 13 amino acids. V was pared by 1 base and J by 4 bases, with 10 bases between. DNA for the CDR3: TGCAGCGTTGAAGGATGGCTAGCAGAGACCCAGTACTTC. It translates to CSVEGWLAETQYF.

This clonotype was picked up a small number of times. The CDR3: CASSSLGGQQFF. For the CDR3, the DNA is TGTGCCAGCAGCTCTCTGGGGGGGCAGCAGTTCTTC. J is TRBJ2-1 and V is TRBV5-6, with TRBD2 as a possible D gene (7 bases). Germline CDR1 reads SGHDT; CDR2 reads YYEEEE. There are 12 residues in the CDR3. The germline V and J ends were trimmed by 3 bases and 11 bases, with 12 bases remaining between them.

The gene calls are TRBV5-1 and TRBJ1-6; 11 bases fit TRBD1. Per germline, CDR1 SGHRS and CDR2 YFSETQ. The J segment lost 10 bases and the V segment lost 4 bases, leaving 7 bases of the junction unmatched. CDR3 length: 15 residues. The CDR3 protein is CASSRGTGGGSPLHF. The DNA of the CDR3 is TGCGCCAGCAGCCGCGGGACAGGGGGAGGGTCACCCCTCCACTTT.

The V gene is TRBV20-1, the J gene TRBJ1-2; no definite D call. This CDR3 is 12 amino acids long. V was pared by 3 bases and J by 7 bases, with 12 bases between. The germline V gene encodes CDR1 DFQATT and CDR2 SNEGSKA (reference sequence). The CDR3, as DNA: TGCAGTGCTAGCGTGGCAGGCGGTGGCTACACCTTC. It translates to CSASVAGGGYTF.

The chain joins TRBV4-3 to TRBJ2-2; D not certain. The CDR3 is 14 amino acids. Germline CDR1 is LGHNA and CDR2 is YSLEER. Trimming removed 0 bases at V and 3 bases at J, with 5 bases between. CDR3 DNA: TGCGCCAGCAGCCAAGAGGGTTACACCGGGGAGCTGTTTTTT. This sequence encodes CASSQEGYTGELFF.

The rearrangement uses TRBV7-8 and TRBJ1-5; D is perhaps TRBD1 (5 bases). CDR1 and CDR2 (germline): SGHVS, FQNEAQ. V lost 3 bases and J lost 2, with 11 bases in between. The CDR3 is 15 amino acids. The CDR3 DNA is TGTGCCAGCAGCTTGGGGCAACCGGGCAATCAGCCCCAGCATTTT. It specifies CASSLGQPGNQPQHF. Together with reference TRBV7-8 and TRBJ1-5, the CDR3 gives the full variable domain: GAGVSQSPRYKVAKRGQDVALRCDPISGHVSLFWYQQALGQGPEFLTYFQNEAQLDKSGLPSDRFFAERPEGSVSTLKIQRTQQEDSAVYLCASSLGQPGNQPQHFGDGTRLSIL.

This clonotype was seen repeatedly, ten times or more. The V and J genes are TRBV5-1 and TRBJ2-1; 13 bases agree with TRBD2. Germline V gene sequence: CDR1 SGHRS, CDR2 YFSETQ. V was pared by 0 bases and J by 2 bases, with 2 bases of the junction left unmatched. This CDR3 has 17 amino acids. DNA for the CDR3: TGCGCCAGCAGCTTGGAGGGACTAGCGGGGCCCTACAATGAGCAGTTCTTC. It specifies CASSLEGLAGPYNEQFF.

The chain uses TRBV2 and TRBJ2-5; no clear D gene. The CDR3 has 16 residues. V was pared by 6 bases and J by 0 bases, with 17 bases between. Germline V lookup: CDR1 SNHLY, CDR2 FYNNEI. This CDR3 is CASRDGASRNQETQYF. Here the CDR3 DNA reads TGTGCCAGCAGAGATGGAGCCAGCCGGAACCAAGAGACCCAGTACTTC.

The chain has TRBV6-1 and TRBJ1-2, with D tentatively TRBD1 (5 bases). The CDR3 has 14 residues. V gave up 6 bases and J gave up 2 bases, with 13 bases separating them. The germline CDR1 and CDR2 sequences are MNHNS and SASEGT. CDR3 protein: CASRRQSINYGYTF. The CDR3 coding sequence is TGTGCCAGCAGGCGACAGTCGATAAACTATGGCTACACCTTC.

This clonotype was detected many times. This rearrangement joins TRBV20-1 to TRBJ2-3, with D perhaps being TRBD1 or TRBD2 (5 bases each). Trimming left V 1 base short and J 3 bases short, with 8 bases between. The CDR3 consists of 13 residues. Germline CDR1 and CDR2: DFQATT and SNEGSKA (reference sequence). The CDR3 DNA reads TGCAGTGCTAGAGGGGACCAGACAGATACGCAGTATTTT. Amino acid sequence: CSARGDQTDTQYF.

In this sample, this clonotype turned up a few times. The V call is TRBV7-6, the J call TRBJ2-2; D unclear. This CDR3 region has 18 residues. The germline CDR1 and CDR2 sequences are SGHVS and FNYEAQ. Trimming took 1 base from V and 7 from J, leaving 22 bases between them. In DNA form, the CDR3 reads TGTGCCAGCAGCTTAGTGGTCGATCCAACCCTCCTGGGCGGGGAGCTGTTTTTT. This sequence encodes CASSLVVDPTLLGGELFF.

CDR3 sequence: CSARDVFFLTAYNEQFF. CDR3 in DNA: TGCAGTGCTAGAGATGTATTTTTCCTGACCGCCTACAATGAGCAGTTCTTC. J is TRBJ2-1 and V is TRBV20-1, with D unclear. Germline V gives CDR1 DFQATT, CDR2 SNEGSKA (reference sequence). CDR3 length: 17 amino acids. Trimming removed 0 bases at V and 2 bases at J, with 17 bases between.